This TCR beta chain was found in a study of cytomegalovirus exposure and HLA in healthy donors (dated by TCRdb to about 2017). Context from the whole study: An earlier analysis of a few hundred of the donors reported about 280 Gb of sequence data and around 120 million unique TCR beta sequences obtained from around 190 million T cells. An early release covering about 600 HLA-typed donors comprised about 300 gigabases of sequencing data and around 85 million unique TCR sequences. Of the roughly 400 genotyped donors, approximately 83% fell in the genetic ancestry cluster associated with self-reported Caucasian donors. The study was designed to test whether signatures of past pathogen exposure could be identified by cataloging public T cell receptors. The study profiled the T cell repertoires of hundreds of subjects by immunosequencing and related them to cytomegalovirus serostatus. A separate validation cohort of approximately 130 different subjects was used in addition to the approximately 700-subject first cohort. To predict cytomegalovirus infection status, the study combined high-throughput TCR immunosequencing, statistical association of individual TCRs with disease status, and machine learning. In a later analysis, previously published TCR beta repertoires from several hundred donors were re-analyzed and high-resolution HLA genotyping was added so that TCR occurrence patterns could be studied. The later analysis used no new phenotypic data to find candidate immune exposures, relying instead on TCR beta sequences and their occurrence across donors. An earlier analysis of around 580 of the donors used high-throughput TCR beta sequencing to judge whether each TCR beta V gene segment behaved as functional or pseudogenic. Donor age, sex, ethnicity and CMV serostatus were compiled alongside the repertoire data. A later genetic analysis used genome-wide SNP genotypes for about three fifths of the roughly 700 donors, treating that subset as a discovery cohort. Every discovery cohort repertoire had been produced on one sequencing platform. Class I and class II HLA loci were covered by the typing at four-digit resolution. Typing coverage differed by locus: A, B, C, DRB1 and DQB1 were typed in roughly 620-640 donors, DQA1 in about 510, DPA1 in around 600, and DPB1 in approximately 450. Several DR-DQ haplotypes were treated as single units for association and clustering because of strong linkage in the cohort. Across 300 to 400 genotyped donors of the cohort, an average of 235,054 unique TCR beta nucleotide sequences per donor were sequenced, and 15% to 20% of those sequences were non-productive. Paper-wide results and their limitations: According to a later analysis, parvovirus B19, influenza, CMV and Epstein-Barr virus appeared linked to several top co-occurrence clusters. While some public TCRs were present in many individuals, most TCR sequences turned up only very rarely across donors. According to the authors, the approach could potentially be generalized to other disease states and immunological phenotypes. According to a later analysis, most CMV-associated TCR beta chains appeared to be HLA-restricted, and the HLA associations seemed to be driven largely by CMV exposure. Because the 87-base-pair reads could not distinguish some IMGT-functional V segments, including TRBV6-2 and TRBV6-3, those segments were excluded. An earlier analysis of 450 to 750 of the donors showed that most TCR beta V segments appeared in productive rearrangements either about 87% or about 30% of the time, which broadly matched IMGT annotations. Three of the identified cytomegalovirus-associated TCR beta chains were confirmed in vitro to be specific for cytomegalovirus antigens. Linkage disequilibrium might explain the correlated functional status among segregating V segments, but an unknown experimental factor could not be excluded. At a false discovery rate of 0.05, a later analysis linked under 20,000 TCR beta sequences to specific HLA alleles. Because counts were too low, under 20 rarely observed V segments, including chromosome 9 orphons, were left out of the earlier analysis of roughly 600 of the donors. The only immune exposure information available for the cohort was CMV serostatus. The study listed 170 or so TCR beta chains as associated with cytomegalovirus. A further reported finding was that TCR beta sequences accurately predicted the HLA-A and HLA-B alleles for most subjects in the first cohort. Strong co-occurrence of HLA alleles, especially DR and DQ, made assigning TCR associations to individual alleles difficult. In a later analysis, the rate of TCR association differed among HLA loci, with DRB1 alleles having the most associated TCRs and HLA-C alleles having the fewest. Only TCR beta chains were sequenced in this cohort, and the absence of alpha or paired-chain data limited detectable features. In a later analysis, HLA-associated TCR beta chains showed more clonal expansion and lower generation probabilities than non-associated chains that were equally common. A cluster of highly shared sequence variants was judged likely to be a technical artifact of the sequencing pipeline. A later genetic analysis associated a missense DCLRE1C variant with V-gene and J-gene trimming of TCR beta chains, and an independent cohort replicated the association. The classifier was reported to diagnose cytomegalovirus status with high specificity and sensitivity in both the original cohort and the validation cohort. Because some donors lacked HLA typing at each locus, the association tests relied only on the typed subset. Presence/absence analyses assumed roughly uniform sequencing depth across donors, an assumption that may not hold. A later genetic analysis reported fewer N-insertions in productive TCRs among donors in an Asian-associated ancestry cluster than the approximately 700-donor mean.

The cohort comprised around 700 healthy bone marrow donors. All cohort members were sampled while nominally healthy, although unrecorded immune exposures were likely present. The donor tested CMV seronegative and was one of the 352 seronegative cohort members. A peripheral blood sample was provided by each donor, and peripheral blood mononuclear cells were used for TCR beta sequencing. Genomic DNA was extracted from the blood cell samples with the Qiagen DNeasy Blood Extraction Kit. Per the germline V gene, SGDLS is the CDR1 and YYNGEE is the CDR2. V is shortened by 4 bases, J by 8 bases, and the region joining them spans 10 bases. The CDR3 runs 11 residues from the cysteine to the phenylalanine. Only the CDR3 part of the read is kept: 33 bases, read in frame from the first base. Preparation of the library involved the immunoSEQ multiplex PCR assay. The multiplex PCR relied on a mix of 60 forward primers for TCR Vbeta segments and 13 reverse primers for TCR Jbeta segments. The CDR3 region of rearranged TCR beta genes was amplified from genomic DNA by a multiplex PCR assay. The amplified TCR beta libraries were sequenced on the Illumina HiSeq System as 87-base-pair reads. The source study handled its data this way. Across the 500 to 700 repertoires, a later analysis counted roughly 84 million unique TCR beta chains, roughly 11 million of which were shared by at least two donors. Raw reads were error-corrected and collapsed into unique sequences with a nearest-neighbor algorithm that merged closely related sequences to remove PCR and sequencing errors. To assign V, D and J gene segments, CDR3 sequences were aligned to IMGT reference sequences. For a sequence to be retained, a match of at least six nucleotides to both a V gene segment and a J gene segment was required. Rearrangements were classified as productive when the CDR3 lacked stop codons and remained in frame with V and J, and all other rearrangements were classified as non-productive. CDR3 was defined according to IMGT convention as the region running from the second conserved V-encoded cysteine to the conserved J-encoded phenylalanine. In an earlier analysis of 587 of the donors, sequences lacking an unambiguous match to a single V gene segment were excluded. In an earlier analysis of about 590 of the donors, a V segment was called functional when productive rearrangements were above 56.7%, and segregating when the standard deviation between donors exceeded 5%. A statistical classification framework was built for diagnosing cytomegalovirus status from the catalog of TCR beta chain sequences. A later analysis assigned V and J genes by comparing TCR nucleotide sequences with IMGT/GENE-DB human TR gene sequences. Using the TCRdist pipeline, a later analysis assigned CDR3 sequences along with most-parsimonious VDJ recombination scenarios. In a later analysis, every TCR beta chain was defined by the combination of its CDR3 amino acid sequence and its V-gene family, and reads without a unique V-gene family were dropped. As a way to deal with suspected cross-contamination and a sequencing artifact, a later analysis dropped under 600 nucleotide sequences that were highly shared and had low generation probability. For each public chain, a later analysis derived a clonal expansion index from normalized ranks of inferred template counts within each repertoire. In a later analysis, generation probabilities were computed with a VDJ recombination model fitted to out-of-frame rearrangements, and the resulting probabilities were checked against IGoR. Hypergeometric tests were used in a later analysis to score TCR-TCR, TCR-HLA and TCR-CMV co-occurrence, with a repertoire-size bias correction applied to the TCR pairs. To estimate false discovery rates, a later analysis permuted the HLA or CMV assignments 20 times. In a later analysis, co-occurring TCRs were grouped with DBSCAN, and TCRdist sequence similarity was added when clustering was performed within HLA-allele-positive subsets. For co-occurrence clustering, repertoires with fewer than 30,000 or more than 120,000 public chains were excluded, along with roughly 5 repertoires with anomalous nucleotide sharing. The clones in this table, taken by TCRdb from immuneACCESS, are in-frame only. Not every clone is retained; where verified, under half of the shortfall comes from an unresolved V gene, and the cause of the rest is unknown. D and trimming come from the DNA, and the V and J calls and clone size come from that table. The table for this sample lists approximately 130,000 clones. The ten most abundant clones make up roughly 2% of the sample.

As to this clone: No antigen is known for it.

Recombination connected TRBV9 to TRBJ2-7, with TRBD2 tentatively as D gene (6 bases match). The clonotype comes from an older woman in good health and CMV-seronegative. Material: PBMCs. The sequence in DNA is TGTGCCAGCAGCTTCGGGACTCAGCAGTACTTC. Its protein reads: CASSFGTQQYF.